These T cell receptor beta chains were read from a single sample in a study of blood T cell repertoires in COVID-19. Profiling relied on immunoSEQ multiplex PCR, and the TCRdb table lists in-frame clones only, not all of them. The table lists about 200,000 clones, about 83% of them singletons. Sample: PBMCs or T cells enriched from blood (not recorded which). All receptors derive from a man in his forties with acute COVID-19. CDR3s include the opening cysteine and the closing phenylalanine or tryptophan. Each record gives: clone size, J gene, CDR3 length, D gene, V gene, CDR3 DNA, CDR3 protein. A D gene is named only where the DNA matches it firmly. The size field is filled for only some rows; it gives once, few, many or a size class.

NA TRBJ2-7 15 TRBD2 TRBV28 TGTGCCAGCAGTTTGGGACTAGCGGGAACCTACGAGCAGTACTTC CASSLGLAGTYEQYF
NA TRBJ2-7 13 NA TRBV28 TGTGCCAGCAGTTTCGGAGGCGTGAGCGAGCAGTACTTC CASSFGGVSEQYF
NA TRBJ2-7 13 NA TRBV7-2 TGTGCCAGCAGCATTCCGATTAGACTACCGCAGTACTTC CASSIPIRLPQYF
few TRBJ2-7 14 NA TRBV5-1 TGCGCCAGCAGCTCGACAGGTCCGGGCGACGAGCAGTACTTC CASSSTGPGDEQYF
NA TRBJ1-5 14 TRBD1 TRBV18 TGTGCCAGCTCACCTGGGACAGGTCATCAGCCCCAGCATTTT CASSPGTGHQPQHF
NA TRBJ2-3 16 NA TRBV9 TGTGCCAGCAGCGTGAGTTTGGCGGAGCCCACAGATACGCAGTATTTT CASSVSLAEPTDTQYF
NA TRBJ2-1 15 TRBD2 TRBV18 TGTGCCATCAAGCTAGCGGGCGATACCTACAATGAGCAGTTCTTC CAIKLAGDTYNEQFF
NA TRBJ2-2 15 TRBD1 TRBV11-2 TGTGCCAGCAGCCACCGGGACAGTAACACCGGGGAGCTGTTTTTT CASSHRDSNTGELFF
NA TRBJ2-5 13 NA TRBV6-5 TGTGCCAGCAGGGCTCAGGTCCAAGAGACCCAGTACTTC CASRAQVQETQYF
NA TRBJ1-2 12 NA TRBV27 TGTGCCAGCAGCCACAACAGGGATGGCTACACCTTC CASSHNRDGYTF
NA TRBJ2-3 15 TRBD1 TRBV7-9 TGTGCCAGCAGCCGAATTCGGCAGGGGGTCGATACGCAGTATTTT CASSRIRQGVDTQYF
NA TRBJ1-1 14 NA TRBV11-2 TGTGCCAGCAGCTTAGATCCCGGGGGGACTGAAGCTTTCTTT CASSLDPGGTEAFF
NA TRBJ2-1 18 TRBD2 TRBV7-3 TGTGCCAGCAGCCCCTTAGCGGGAGTGTCCATCGACTACAATGAGCAGTTCTTC CASSPLAGVSIDYNEQFF
NA TRBJ2-7 11 NA TRBV7-2 TGTGCCAGCAGCTCAAACTACGAGCAGTACTTC CASSSNYEQYF
NA TRBJ2-2 15 TRBD1 TRBV28 TGTGCCAGCAGTTCCCGGAGACAGGGCGCCGGGGAGCTGTTTTTT CASSSRRQGAGELFF
NA TRBJ2-6 15 NA TRBV9 TGTGCCAGCAGCGTGAGGGTAGCTGGGGCCAACGTCCTGACTTTC CASSVRVAGANVLTF
NA TRBJ1-2 13 NA TRBV10-3 TGTGCCATCAGTGAATGGGACACCGCTGGCTACACCTTC CAISEWDTAGYTF
once TRBJ2-5 15 NA TRBV19 TGTGCCAGTAGTCTCAGCAGGGGTTGGGGAGAGACCCAGTACTTC CASSLSRGWGETQYF
NA TRBJ2-7 14 TRBD1 TRBV3-1/TRBV3-2 TGTGCCAGCAGCGCCGGGACAGGGCGGTACGAGCAGTACTTC CASSAGTGRYEQYF
NA TRBJ1-1 16 TRBD1 TRBV18 TGTGCCAGCTCCCCTAGGACAGGGGGCGGGAACACTGAAGCTTTCTTT CASSPRTGGGNTEAFF
NA TRBJ2-1 17 TRBD2 TRBV24-1 TGTGCCACCAGTGACCGCGGACTAGCGGGAGATAGCAATGAGCAGTTCTTC CATSDRGLAGDSNEQFF
NA TRBJ2-3 16 TRBD1 TRBV10-3 TGTGCCATCAGCGGGGAGCGAGGACAGGGTCAAGATACGCAGTATTTT CAISGERGQGQDTQYF
many TRBJ2-2 15 TRBD2 TRBV5-1 TGCGCCAGCAGCTTGGGTAGCGGGAGAACCGGGGAGCTGTTTTTT CASSLGSGRTGELFF
NA TRBJ2-1 11 NA TRBV6-5 TGTGCCAGCAGTTACGCGGCTGAGCAGTTCTTC CASSYAAEQFF
NA TRBJ2-5 14 TRBD2 TRBV2 TGTGCCGGGACGGAATCTTTGGGAGGGGAGACCCAGTACTTC CAGTESLGGETQYF
NA TRBJ2-2 16 TRBD1 TRBV5-1 TGCGCCAGCAGCACAAATCCTCGGGACAGCACCGGGGAGCTGTTTTTT CASSTNPRDSTGELFF
NA TRBJ2-3 13 TRBD2 TRBV19 TGTGCCACTATAGCGGGAGGCGCAGATACGCAGTATTTT CATIAGGADTQYF
NA TRBJ2-1 15 TRBD2 TRBV18 TGTGCCAGCTCACCCAGATTAGCGGGACTGGATGAGCAGTTCTTC CASSPRLAGLDEQFF
NA TRBJ2-3 21 NA TRBV27 TGTGCCAGCAGTTTAAGGGGAAGAAATATGATAGTCAGGGGTTCGTCAGATACGCAGTATTTT CASSLRGRNMIVRGSSDTQYF
NA TRBJ1-2 15 TRBD1 TRBV2 TGTGCCAGCAGTGAATCTGAGGGGGCTTTTCGCGGCTACACCTTC CASSESEGAFRGYTF
once TRBJ2-1 15 TRBD2 TRBV15 TGTGCCACCAGCAGGGCGGGAGGGCCGGGTAATGAGCAGTTCTTC CATSRAGGPGNEQFF
NA TRBJ2-1 16 TRBD2 TRBV19 TGTGCCACCACTGACCAACCGACTAGCGGGAGCAATGAGCAGTTCTTC CATTDQPTSGSNEQFF
NA TRBJ1-3 14 NA TRBV18 TGTGCCAGCCCAGCGATAGGCTCTGGAAACACCATATATTTT CASPAIGSGNTIYF
NA TRBJ1-5 15 NA TRBV7-9 TGTGCCAGCAGCTTAGGGCTCCGGGGGGATCAGCCCCAGCATTTT CASSLGLRGDQPQHF
few TRBJ1-5 15 TRBD1 TRBV2 TGTGCCAGCAGTGACCGGACAGGGCGGTATCAGCCCCAGCATTTT CASSDRTGRYQPQHF
NA TRBJ2-6 15 NA TRBV6-5 TGTGCCAGCAGTTACGCGGGGTCTGGGGCCAACGTCCTGACTTTC CASSYAGSGANVLTF
NA TRBJ2-3 13 NA TRBV5-6 TGTGCCAGCAGCTTCTCTTACACAGATACGCAGTATTTT CASSFSYTDTQYF
NA TRBJ2-7 15 NA TRBV5-4 TGTGCCAGCAGCTTGTTAGGGGGAGGGTCCTACGAGCAGTACTTC CASSLLGGGSYEQYF
NA TRBJ1-1 15 NA TRBV7-9 TGTGCCAGCAGCTCCAGGCAGGGGATGAACACTGAAGCTTTCTTT CASSSRQGMNTEAFF
NA TRBJ2-7 17 TRBD2 TRBV13 TGTGCCAGCAGACTTGCCTCAACTAGCGGTTCTACCTACGAGCAGTACTTC CASRLASTSGSTYEQYF
NA TRBJ2-1 13 TRBD1 TRBV30 TGTGCCTGGAGTGTAACAGGGGCCGCTGAGCAGTTCTTC CAWSVTGAAEQFF